This T cell receptor beta chain was obtained from a study of glioma-infiltrating T cells after dendritic cell vaccination. Study-level information: Patients received three intradermal dendritic cell vaccine injections at biweekly intervals.

The CDR3 has 16 residues. CDR1 GTSNPN and CDR2 SVGIG come from the germline V gene (reference sequence). Germline trimming cut 1 base from V and 2 bases from J; bases unmatched to any gene: 3. TCRdb's copy holds only in-frame clones and misses some; the assay was immunoSEQ multiplex PCR. The table lists 65,000 to 80,000 clones, approximately 81% of them singletons. Source: blood, taken before dendritic cell vaccination. The chain links TRBV30 to TRBJ2-2; TRBD2 agrees at 11 bases. This sequence was found in a human donor with glioblastoma. CDR3 loop: CAWSGLAGGNTGELFF. CDR3 in DNA: TGTGCCTGGAGTGGTCTAGCGGGGGGTAACACCGGGGAGCTGTTTTTT. Drawing the rest from reference TRBV30 and TRBJ2-2, the complete variable domain is SQTIHQWPATLVQPVGSPLSLECTVEGTSNPNLYWYRQAAGRGLQLLFYSVGIGQISSEVPQNLSASRPQDRQFILSSKKLLLSDSGFYLCAWSGLAGGNTGELFFGEGSRLTVL.